The entry that follows covers one TCR beta chain sequence. This sample stems from a study of T-cell reconstitution after alpha-beta-depleted transplantation in children. Unique molecular identifiers tagged the TCRbeta library. TCRdb ran MiXCR on the PCR reads and lists one entry per CDR3 protein. The sample lists almost 500,000 distinct CDR3 sequences, approximately 12% occurring once. This TCR was sampled from a human donor who donated a stem cell graft to a child with combined immunodeficiency. This material consisted of PBMCs from the stem cell graft donor, taken from the stem cell graft.

CDR3 coding DNA: TGTGCCAGCAGCTTATACCCAGACTACGAGCAGTACTTC. Its translation: CASSLYPDYEQYF. V and J are TRBV7-9 and TRBJ2-7; D call uncertain. Germline lookup yields CDR1 SEHNR and CDR2 FQNEAQ (reference sequence). CDR3 length: 13 residues. Trimming removed 2 bases from V and 3 bases from J, with 8 bases in between. Full variable domain (missing parts from reference TRBV7-9 and TRBJ2-7): DTGVSQNPRHKITKRGQNVTFRCDPISEHNRLYWYRQTLGQGPEFLTYFQNEAQLEKSRLLSDRFSAERPKGSFSTLEIQRTEQGDSAMYLCASSLYPDYEQYFGPGTRLTVT.